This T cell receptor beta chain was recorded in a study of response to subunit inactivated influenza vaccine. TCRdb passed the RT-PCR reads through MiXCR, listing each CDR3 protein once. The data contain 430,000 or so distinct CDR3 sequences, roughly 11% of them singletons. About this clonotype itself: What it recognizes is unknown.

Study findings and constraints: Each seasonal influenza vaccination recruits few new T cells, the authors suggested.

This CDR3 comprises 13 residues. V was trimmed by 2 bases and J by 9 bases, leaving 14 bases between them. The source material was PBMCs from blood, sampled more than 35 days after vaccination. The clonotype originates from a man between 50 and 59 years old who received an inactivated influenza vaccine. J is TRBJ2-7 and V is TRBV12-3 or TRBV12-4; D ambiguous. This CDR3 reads CASSLSTLDRQYF. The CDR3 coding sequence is TGTGCCAGCAGTTTAAGTACCCTCGACCGGCAGTACTTC.